The rows below give T cell receptor beta chains drawn from one sample of a study of T-cell memory formation after mild COVID-19. TCRdb used MiXCR to reprocess the 5' RACE reads, holding one entry per CDR3 protein. The data contain some 320,000 distinct CDR3 sequences, roughly 15% of them singletons. Sample: PBMCs or a T cell subset sorted from them (not recorded which). These receptors were taken from a man between 18 and 35 years old who had mild COVID-19 (a few samples of this study predate the infection). Cell type and time point are not known. Each CDR3 is given with its conserved first and last residue. The D gene is left open where the match is weak. The size entry is marked missing in some rows and otherwise reads once, few, many or a size class.

TRBV15	TRBJ2-6	.	.	TGTGCCACCAGCTCTCCAGCCACTGGGGCCAACGTCCTGACTTTC	CATSSPATGANVLTF
TRBV10-2	TRBJ2-3	few	TRBD1	TGCGCCGGAGGACAGGGGGCTAGCACAGATACGCAGTATTTT	CAGGQGASTDTQYF
TRBV11-2	TRBJ1-6	.	.	TGTGCCAGCAGCTCCTTACGAGGTCCTAATTCACCCCTCCACTTT	CASSSLRGPNSPLHF
TRBV5-1	TRBJ2-5	many	TRBD1	TGCGCCAGCAGCTCGTCGGGACAGCAAGAGACCCAGTACTTC	CASSSSGQQETQYF
TRBV10-3	TRBJ2-3	.	.	TGTGCCATCAGTGATCCGGGACTTAACACAGATACGCAGTATTTT	CAISDPGLNTDTQYF
TRBV2	TRBJ2-7	few	.	TGTGCCTGGCCACGTGAGGACCACTCCTACGAGCAGTACTTC	CAWPREDHSYEQYF
TRBV11-1	TRBJ2-1	.	TRBD1	TGTGCCAGCAGTGACTTATCAGGGGGTCCAAGCTACAATGAGCAGTTCTTC	CASSDLSGGPSYNEQFF
TRBV12-3/TRBV12-4	TRBJ2-5	many	.	TGTGCCAGCAGCTCCGGGAATCGAGAGACCCAGTACTTC	CASSSGNRETQYF
TRBV7-2	TRBJ1-2	.	TRBD1	TGTGCCAGCAGATCGACAGGGGACTATGGCTACACCTTC	CASRSTGDYGYTF
TRBV6-2/TRBV6-3	TRBJ2-7	.	TRBD1	TGTGCCAGCAGTTATACACGCTCACAGGGGTCCTCCTACGAGCAGTACTTC	CASSYTRSQGSSYEQYF
TRBV2	TRBJ1-4	once	.	TGTGCCAGCAGGGCCACAGGGGAAAAACTGTTTTTT	CASRATGEKLFF
TRBV2	TRBJ1-6	.	TRBD1	TGTGCCAGCAGTGAGGACAGGGGGCCGATTTCACCCCTCCACTTT	CASSEDRGPISPLHF
TRBV27	TRBJ2-5	few	.	TGTGCCAGCAGTATTACACCCCAAGAGACCCAGTACTTC	CASSITPQETQYF
TRBV6-6	TRBJ1-2	many	.	TGTGCCAGCAGTTACGTTCAGGCCCTAGATGGCTACACCTTC	CASSYVQALDGYTF
TRBV5-1	TRBJ2-5	few	.	TGCGCCAGCAGCTTAAATCGGCGGGTCGAAGAGACCCAGTACTTC	CASSLNRRVEETQYF
TRBV6-5	TRBJ2-5	many	.	TGTGCCAGCAGTCCCGACCAAGGAGAGACCCAGTACTTC	CASSPDQGETQYF
TRBV20-1	TRBJ2-1	many	.	TGCAGTGCTAGAGATTCGACAGGCCCCTACAATGAGCAGTTCTTC	CSARDSTGPYNEQFF
TRBV29-1	TRBJ1-1	.	.	TGCAGCGTGGACGGGGGTGTTTGGATGAACACTGAAGCTTTCTTT	CSVDGGVWMNTEAFF